This entry lists 24 T cell receptor beta chains sequenced from one sample in a study of T cells in Graves' hyperthyroidism and ophthalmopathy. RNA transcripts gave rise to amplified TCR beta CDR3 regions. With the HTBI primer set, the TCR CDR3 went through a first round of RT-PCR. TCRdb independently ran MiXCR on the multiplex PCR reads; one entry per CDR3 protein. Of fewer than 650,000 distinct CDR3 sequences listed, approximately 15% are singletons. The source material was blood. These receptors originate from a woman under 30 with Graves' ophthalmopathy.

This clonotype was counted at least ten times. The J gene is TRBJ2-1, the V gene TRBV30; 14 bases are shared with TRBD2. Per the germline V gene, CDR1 is GTSNPN and CDR2 is SVGIG (reference sequence). The V segment lost 4 bases and the J segment 12 bases; nucleotides outside the gene matches: 5. CDR3 size: 13 residues. Written as DNA, the CDR3 is TGTGCCTGGACCGGGACTAGCGGGAGTCGGCAGTTCTTC. Its translation is CAWTGTSGSRQFF. The variable domain in full, completed from reference TRBV30 and TRBJ2-1, reads SQTIHQWPATLVQPVGSPLSLECTVEGTSNPNLYWYRQAAGRGLQLLFYSVGIGQISSEVPQNLSASRPQDRQFILSSKKLLLSDSGFYLCAWTGTSGSRQFFGPGTRLTVL.

This clonotype was picked up many times. The chain carries TRBV7-2 and TRBJ2-1, with TRBD1 identical over 9 bases. Trimming cost V 5 bases and J 3 bases; bases outside gene matches: 8. Germline CDR1 SGHTA, CDR2 FQGNSA. The CDR3 spans 16 residues. The CDR3 loop reads CASSPRDRVIYNEQFF. In DNA, the CDR3 is TGTGCCAGCAGCCCCCGGGACAGGGTTATCTACAATGAGCAGTTCTTC. Using reference TRBV7-2 and TRBJ2-1 for the parts outside the CDR3, the full variable domain is GAGVSQSPSNKVTEKGKDVELRCDPISGHTALYWYRQSLGQGLEFLIYFQGNSAPDKSGLPSDRFSAERTGGSVSTLTIQRTQQEDSAVYLCASSPRDRVIYNEQFFGPGTRLTVL.

This clonotype was detected only a few times. The V gene is TRBV5-8, the J gene TRBJ1-2, with D perhaps TRBD1 (6 bases). CDR1 SGHTS and CDR2 YDEGEE come from the germline V gene. The CDR3 spans 13 residues. Between the trimmed V and J ends, which lost 2 bases and 7 bases, there was a span of 12 bases. The CDR3 sequence: CASSLKQGRGYTF. CDR3 nucleotides: TGTGCCAGCAGCTTAAAACAGGGTCGTGGCTACACCTTC. The variable domain in full, completed from reference TRBV5-8 and TRBJ1-2, reads EAGVTQSPTHLIKTRGQQATLRCSPISGHTSVYWYQQALGLGLQFLLWYDEGEERNRGNFPPRFSGRQFPNYSSELNVNALELEDSALYLCASSLKQGRGYTFGSGTRLTVV.

This clonotype was found many times. The rearrangement uses TRBV7-8 and TRBJ2-7, with TRBD2 matching over 9 bases. The junction had 6 bases not matched to a gene; V was cut back by 1 base and J by 5 bases. There are 15 residues in the CDR3. Germline-derived CDR1 and CDR2 are SGHVS and FQNEAQ. The CDR3 DNA reads as TGTGCCAGCAGCTTAGGAGGCGGGAGGGCCGACGAGCAGTACTTC. Amino acids: CASSLGGGRADEQYF.

This clonotype was detected ten times or more. The chain employs TRBV7-2 and TRBJ1-1; D gene ambiguous. The CDR3 is made up of 13 amino acids. Trimming pared 8 bases from V and 1 base from J, leaving 11 bases between. Germline CDR1 is SGHTA and CDR2 is FQGNSA. The CDR3 DNA sequence: TGTGCCAGCGGGTGGAAACAGAACACTGAAGCTTTCTTT. This encodes CASGWKQNTEAFF.

V is TRBV11-2 and J is TRBJ2-2; D is undetermined. Germline V gives CDR1 SGHAT, CDR2 FQNNGV. This CDR3 comprises 14 residues. V was shortened by 5 bases and J by 4 bases, with 11 bases between the two germline ends. CDR3 sequence: CASSRELSTGELFF. CDR3 DNA sequence: TGTGCCAGCAGCCGAGAGTTGAGCACCGGGGAGCTGTTTTTT. Complete variable domain (other parts from reference TRBV11-2 and TRBJ2-2): EAGVAQSPRYKIIEKRQSVAFWCNPISGHATLYWYQQILGQGPKLLIQFQNNGVVDDSQLPKDRFSAERLKGVDSTLKIQPAKLEDSAVYLCASSRELSTGELFFGEGSRLTVL.

This clonotype has more than one count but fewer than ten. The rearrangement joins TRBV9 to TRBJ2-3, with D perhaps given as TRBD1 or TRBD2 (5 bases each). With 3 bases removed from V and 2 bases from J, the gap between germline ends came to 10 bases. From germline, CDR1 is SGDLS and CDR2 YYNGEE. The CDR3 is 14 amino acids. CDR3 loop: CASSEDGTTDTQYF. Written as DNA, the CDR3 is TGTGCCAGCAGCGAGGACGGGACCACAGATACGCAGTATTTT.

The chain combines TRBV6-1 with TRBJ2-1; 9 nucleotides align to TRBD2. J gave up 9 bases and V 10 bases, and 13 bases lay outside the gene matches. Germline CDR1 reads MNHNS; CDR2 reads SASEGT. The CDR3 contains 14 residues. In DNA, the CDR3 is TGTGCCACCCTCCCGGGACTAGCATCGGGTGAGCAGTTCTTC. Translation gives CATLPGLASGEQFF.

The chain uses TRBV9 and TRBJ2-1, with TRBD1 identical over 7 bases. CDR1 SGDLS and CDR2 YYNGEE come from the germline V gene. The CDR3 runs 15 residues. Unmatched junction bases numbered 11, after V lost 6 bases and J lost 5 bases. CDR3 sequence reads: CASTPGTVSNNEQFF. In DNA, the CDR3 is TGTGCCAGCACTCCCGGGACAGTAAGTAACAATGAGCAGTTCTTC.

This clonotype was recorded once. Being one base from a much bigger clone, this may be a read error. The chain links TRBV5-1 to TRBJ2-1; D gene unclear. The V gene's germline CDR1 is SGHRS and CDR2 YFSETQ. Trimming took off 5 bases at V and 5 bases at J, with 20 bases between the two ends. The CDR3 covers 16 residues. The CDR3 DNA is TGCGCCAGCAGGTACAGTATACGTGATGGAAACAATGAGCAGTTCTTC. Protein: CASRYSIRDGNNEQFF.

This clonotype was observed a few times. The CDR3 protein is CASSIVAGDTQYF. DNA for the CDR3: TGTGCCAGTAGTATAGTCGCGGGAGATACGCAGTATTTT. This chain uses TRBV19 with TRBJ2-3, with a possible D match to TRBD2 (5 bases). The V gene lost 1 base and the J gene lost 5 bases, with 7 bases spanning the gap. The CDR3 is 13 residues long. The V gene's germline CDR1 is LNHDA and CDR2 SQIVND (reference sequence).

This clonotype was counted many times. V usage is TRBV18 and J usage is TRBJ2-5, with D perhaps matching TRBD1 or TRBD2 (5 bases each). The CDR3 length is 14 residues. The germline V gene has CDR1 KGHSH and CDR2 LQKENI. Trimming removed 3 bases from V and 2 bases from J, with 10 bases in between. As DNA, the CDR3 is TGTGCCAGCTCACCGGGCAGGGAGCAAGAGACCCAGTACTTC. Its protein is CASSPGREQETQYF.

This clonotype was seen ten or more times. This chain links TRBV7-2 with TRBJ2-4; the match to TRBD2 covers 14 bases. V shed 6 bases and J 2 bases; nucleotides not matched to a gene: 9. The V gene's germline CDR1 is SGHTA and CDR2 FQGNSA. The CDR3 is 18 amino acids. DNA of the CDR3: TGTGCCAGCAGGCCCGGACTAGCGGGGGGACGTACCAAAAACATTCAGTACTTC. It translates to CASRPGLAGGRTKNIQYF.

This clonotype was seen at least ten times. The rearrangement joins TRBV11-2 to TRBJ2-2, with D maybe TRBD1 (5 bases). V was cut by 5 bases and J by 3 bases, with 10 bases left in between. Germline V gene sequence: CDR1 SGHAT, CDR2 FQNNGV. The CDR3 contains 14 residues. Here the CDR3 reads CASSALGDTGELFF. The CDR3 region has the DNA TGTGCCAGCAGCGCCTTAGGGGACACCGGGGAGCTGTTTTTT. The full variable domain, rest sourced from reference TRBV11-2 and TRBJ2-2, is EAGVAQSPRYKIIEKRQSVAFWCNPISGHATLYWYQQILGQGPKLLIQFQNNGVVDDSQLPKDRFSAERLKGVDSTLKIQPAKLEDSAVYLCASSALGDTGELFFGEGSRLTVL.

This clonotype was seen ten or more times. J is TRBJ2-1 and V is TRBV5-1; D may be TRBD2 (6 bases). The V gene lost 2 bases and the J gene lost 6 bases, with 9 bases spanning the gap. The germline V gene encodes CDR1 SGHRS and CDR2 YFSETQ. The CDR3 is 13 residues long. The CDR3 loop is CASSFWGVNEQFF. The CDR3 DNA reads as TGCGCCAGCAGCTTTTGGGGGGTCAATGAGCAGTTCTTC.

The chain links TRBV6-2 or TRBV6-3 to TRBJ2-3; TRBD2 agrees at 7 bases. CDR3 length: 14 residues. V lost 6 bases to trimming and J lost 0 bases; unmatched junction nucleotides: 3. Germline CDR1 is MNHEY and CDR2 is SVGEGT. The CDR3 DNA is TGTGCCAGCAGGTTTAGCGGGAGCACAGATACGCAGTATTTT. Its protein is CASRFSGSTDTQYF.

The sample holds many counts of this clonotype. J is TRBJ2-3 and V is TRBV9; the D is unclear. Trimming shortened V by 2 bases and J by 6 bases, and 7 bases separated the two germline ends. Germline V gene data show CDR1 as SGDLS and CDR2 as YYNGEE. This CDR3 contains 12 residues. The CDR3 here is CASSVNSDTQYF. DNA of the CDR3: TGTGCCAGCAGCGTCAATTCGGATACGCAGTATTTT. Based on the CDR3 plus reference TRBV9 and TRBJ2-3, the full variable domain is DSGVTQTPKHLITATGQRVTLRCSPRSGDLSVYWYQQSLDQGLQFLIQYYNGEERAKGNILERFSAQQFPDLHSELNLSSLELGDSALYFCASSVNSDTQYFGPGTRLTVL.

This clonotype was found a few times. This chain links TRBV29-1 with TRBJ2-7, with 11 bases matching TRBD1. Germline-derived CDR1 and CDR2 are SQVTM and ANQGSEA. The CDR3 runs to 14 residues. Losses at the gene ends were 6 bases for V and 4 bases for J; bases not matched to a gene: 8. The CDR3 loop reads CSVASGTGGYEQYF. CDR3 DNA sequence: TGCAGCGTCGCCTCCGGGACAGGGGGTTACGAGCAGTACTTC.

This clonotype was detected only a few times. The V gene is TRBV7-2, the J gene TRBJ2-3; TRBD1 agrees at 7 bases. V lost 1 base and J lost 0; bases outside the gene matches: 4. Germline CDR1 SGHTA, CDR2 FQGNSA. There are 16 residues in the CDR3. Here the CDR3 reads CASSLEGALSTDTQYF. Here the CDR3 DNA reads TGTGCCAGCAGCTTAGAGGGGGCCCTTAGCACAGATACGCAGTATTTT. Full variable domain (outside the CDR3, taken from reference TRBV7-2 and TRBJ2-3): GAGVSQSPSNKVTEKGKDVELRCDPISGHTALYWYRQSLGQGLEFLIYFQGNSAPDKSGLPSDRFSAERTGGSVSTLTIQRTQQEDSAVYLCASSLEGALSTDTQYFGPGTRLTVL.

The chain joins TRBV19 to TRBJ1-4; 7 bases map to TRBD1. Unmatched junction bases numbered 8, after V lost 3 bases and J lost 7 bases. The CDR3 consists of 15 residues. Germline CDR1 reads LNHDA; CDR2 reads SQIVND (reference sequence). The CDR3 sequence is CASSIPGGGGEKLFF. CDR3 sequence (DNA): TGTGCCAGTAGTATTCCAGGGGGAGGAGGTGAAAAACTGTTTTTT.

This clonotype was counted ten times or more. This chain connects TRBV28 to TRBJ1-2, with 11 nucleotides matching TRBD1. Germline-derived CDR1 and CDR2 are MDHEN and SYDVKM. Trimming removed 6 bases from V and 7 bases from J; junction bases left unmatched: 10. CDR3 length: 15 amino acids. The CDR3 coding sequence is TGTGCCAGCAGCCAGGACAGGGGGCCTTCGGGTGGCTACACCTTC. Translation: CASSQDRGPSGGYTF.

In this sample, this clonotype turned up a few times. This may arise from a read error, as a much more abundant clone is one base away. The chain combines TRBV27 with TRBJ1-2; a possible D gene is TRBD1 (6 bases). The CDR3 consists of 17 residues. Trimming removed 1 base at V and 4 bases at J, with 19 bases between. CDR1 MNHEY and CDR2 SMNVEV come from the germline V gene (reference sequence). CDR3 in amino acids: CASSLFQPIQGSYGYTF. The CDR3 DNA is TGTGCCAGCAGTTTATTCCAGCCTATACAGGGCAGCTATGGCTACACCTTC.

This clonotype has ten or more counts. This chain connects TRBV6-2 or TRBV6-3 to TRBJ2-1; 10 bases align to TRBD2. Germline CDR1 MNHEY, CDR2 SVGEGT. There are 16 residues in the CDR3. V gave up 6 bases and J gave up 7 bases; unmatched junction bases: 12. CDR3: CASSPRAGGLGNEQFF. CDR3 nucleotide sequence: TGTGCCAGCAGCCCACGAGCGGGAGGGTTGGGAAATGAGCAGTTCTTC.

This clonotype was seen many times. The gene calls are TRBV24-1 and TRBJ2-1, with D unresolved. V shed 0 bases and J shed 5 bases, with 13 bases lying between them. Germline lookup yields CDR1 KGHDR and CDR2 SFDVKD. The CDR3 sequence is 16 residues long. The DNA of the CDR3 is TGTGCCACCAGTGATTTGCTCGGGTCGGCGGACAATGAGCAGTTCTTC. Its translation: CATSDLLGSADNEQFF.